The 31 T cell receptor beta chains listed next were all sequenced from one sample in a study of blood T cell repertoires in COVID-19. This table comes from immunoSEQ multiplex PCR, and its TCRdb copy is limited to in-frame clones, with some not included. This repertoire shows about 150,000 clones, approximately 90% found once; its top ten account for over 8.5%. The material sequenced was peripheral blood. Source of these receptors: a woman aged 45-65 years with active or convalescent COVID-19.

V gene TRBV5-1 combines with J gene TRBJ1-2; D is uncertain. V lost 4 bases and J 4 bases, leaving 14 bases between the germline ends. Germline CDR1 reads SGHRS; CDR2 reads YFSETQ. The CDR3 length is 14 residues. CDR3 in amino acids: CASSRNRDAYGYTF. For the CDR3, the DNA is TGCGCCAGCAGCAGAAACAGAGACGCCTATGGCTACACCTTC. The variable domain in full, completed from reference TRBV5-1 and TRBJ1-2, reads KAGVTQTPRYLIKTRGQQVTLSCSPISGHRSVSWYQQTPGQGLQFLFEYFSETQRNKGNFPGRFSGRQFSNSRSEMNVSTLELGDSALYLCASSRNRDAYGYTFGSGTRLTVV.

The chain uses TRBV7-2 and TRBJ2-7; D might be TRBD1 (5 bases). V lost 1 base and J lost 2, with 24 bases in between. Germline V gene sequence: CDR1 SGHTA, CDR2 FQGNSA. This CDR3 spans 19 amino acids. The CDR3 coding sequence is TGTGCCAGCAGCTTAGATTGGGGCCAGACCCACCCGTCTCCCTACGAGCAGTACTTC. Protein sequence: CASSLDWGQTHPSPYEQYF.

This sequence joins TRBV9 and TRBJ2-7; 10 bases are shared with TRBD1. The CDR3 consists of 15 residues. Germline CDR1 is SGDLS and CDR2 is YYNGEE. Trimming removed 3 bases from V and 1 base from J; junction bases left unmatched: 4. In DNA, the CDR3 is TGTGCCAGCAGCGCCGGGACAGGGGCTTCCTACGAGCAGTACTTC. Its translation is CASSAGTGASYEQYF.

This clone was observed a single time. The V and J genes are TRBV18 and TRBJ2-1, with 10 nucleotides matching TRBD2. V gave up 3 bases and J gave up 8 bases; unmatched junction bases: 4. Germline loops: CDR1 KGHSH, CDR2 LQKENI. The CDR3 runs to 14 residues. The CDR3 sequence: CASSPRLAGDEQFF. The CDR3 DNA is TGTGCCAGCTCACCCCGCCTAGCGGGAGATGAGCAGTTCTTC.

The V call is TRBV27, the J call TRBJ1-5; D might be TRBD1 (6 bases). Trimming shortened V by 6 bases and J by 7 bases, and 13 bases separated the two germline ends. The CDR3 is 13 amino acids. Germline V CDR1 and CDR2: MNHEY, SMNVEV (reference sequence). The CDR3 loop is CASSLAGAQPQHF. For the CDR3, the DNA is TGTGCCAGCAGCTTAGCGGGGGCGCAGCCCCAGCATTTT.

V is TRBV2 and J is TRBJ2-5; D gene uncertain. V lost 3 bases and J lost 4, with 3 bases in between. There are 11 residues in the CDR3. CDR1 is SNHLY and CDR2 is FYNNEI in the germline V gene. The CDR3: CASSDIETQYF. The CDR3 nucleotides are TGTGCCAGCAGTGATATAGAGACCCAGTACTTC.

Details on this clone: The same CDR3 can be traced to other DNA sequences in this sample. This chain links TRBV5-1 with TRBJ1-1; D not resolved. The germline V and J ends were trimmed by 0 bases and 0 bases, with 3 bases remaining between them. This CDR3 region has 13 residues. The germline CDR1 and CDR2 sequences are SGHRS and YFSETQ. The CDR3 protein is CASSLDLNTEAFF. In DNA, the CDR3 is TGCGCCAGCAGCTTGGACTTGAACACTGAAGCTTTCTTT.

The rearrangement uses TRBV2 and TRBJ2-3; 11 bases are a match to TRBD2. The CDR3 loop spans 14 amino acids. Unmatched junction bases numbered 5, after V lost 6 bases and J lost 6 bases. Germline V gene data show CDR1 as SNHLY and CDR2 as FYNNEI. In DNA, the CDR3 is TGTGCCAGCAGAACTAGCGGGAGTTCTGATACGCAGTATTTT. Its translation is CASRTSGSSDTQYF.

This clone has only one observation. The gene calls are TRBV28 and TRBJ2-7; 12 bases align to TRBD2. The ends lost 5 bases at V and 3 bases at J; junction bases unmatched: 2. CDR3 size: 14 residues. Germline V gene sequence: CDR1 MDHEN, CDR2 SYDVKM. The CDR3 DNA reads as TGTGCCAGCAGTCTAGCGGGAGGGAACTACGAGCAGTACTTC. Amino acid sequence: CASSLAGGNYEQYF.

This clone was counted once. This chain links TRBV6-5 with TRBJ2-3, with 11 bases matching TRBD2. V shed 6 bases, J shed 4 bases, and the junction held 6 bases outside the gene matches. The V gene's germline CDR1 is MNHEY and CDR2 SVGAGI. The length of the CDR3 is 15 residues. The CDR3 sequence is CASSVSGGASDTQYF. CDR3 sequence (DNA): TGTGCCAGCAGCGTTAGCGGGGGGGCGTCAGATACGCAGTATTTT.

The genes are TRBV28 and TRBJ1-2, with D maybe TRBD1 (5 bases). Trimming shortened V by 8 bases and J by 4 bases, and 11 bases separated the two germline ends. The CDR3 spans 12 residues. The germline V gene has CDR1 MDHEN and CDR2 SYDVKM. The CDR3 region is CASSQGFYGYTF. In DNA form, the CDR3 reads TGTGCCAGCTCTCAGGGATTCTATGGCTACACCTTC.

The chain carries TRBV5-1 and TRBJ2-2; tentative D call: TRBD2 (6 bases). V lost 5 bases to trimming and J lost 2 bases, with 13 bases between them. The length of the CDR3 is 15 residues. The germline CDR1 and CDR2 sequences are SGHRS and YFSETQ. CDR3 region: CASSRDSFNTGELFF. In DNA form, the CDR3 reads TGCGCCAGCAGTAGGGACTCCTTTAACACCGGGGAGCTGTTTTTT. Full variable domain (remainder filled in from reference TRBV5-1 and TRBJ2-2): KAGVTQTPRYLIKTRGQQVTLSCSPISGHRSVSWYQQTPGQGLQFLFEYFSETQRNKGNFPGRFSGRQFSNSRSEMNVSTLELGDSALYLCASSRDSFNTGELFFGEGSRLTVL.

In DNA form, the CDR3 reads TGTGCCAGCAGCCACCCTGGGGGCCCCAATCAGCCCCAGCATTTT. Translating it yields CASSHPGGPNQPQHF. The rearrangement uses TRBV5-8 and TRBJ1-5, with D possibly matching TRBD1 (6 bases). The CDR3 runs to 15 residues. V gave up 4 bases and J gave up 3 bases, with 14 bases separating them. CDR1 and CDR2 (germline): SGHTS, YDEGEE.

V and J are TRBV27 and TRBJ2-7; TRBD2 agrees at 11 bases. With V trimmed by 5 bases and J by 2 bases, 2 bases remained unmatched. CDR3 size: 14 residues. CDR1 is MNHEY and CDR2 is SMNVEV in the germline V gene (reference sequence). CDR3 nucleotides: TGTGCCAGCAGTCGGACTAGCGGGCCCTACGAGCAGTACTTC. Its protein is CASSRTSGPYEQYF.

The chain carries TRBV2 and TRBJ2-6; no definite D call. The V gene's germline CDR1 is SNHLY and CDR2 FYNNEI. V gave up 2 bases and J gave up 2 bases, with 4 bases separating them. The CDR3 spans 14 residues. CDR3 loop: CASSELAGANVLTF. In DNA, the CDR3 is TGTGCCAGCAGTGAATTAGCTGGGGCCAACGTCCTGACTTTC.

This chain connects TRBV19 to TRBJ1-4; a weak D match, TRBD1 (5 bases). CDR1 is LNHDA and CDR2 is SQIVND in the germline V gene (reference sequence). The V end was cut by 5 bases, the J end by 7 bases, with 17 bases between. This CDR3 region has 15 residues. CDR3 in amino acids: CASSVGRVRSEKLFF. CDR3 sequence (DNA): TGTGCCAGTAGTGTAGGCAGGGTGCGGAGTGAAAAACTGTTTTTT.

This chain links TRBV2 with TRBJ2-2, with D unclear. V lost 4 bases and J lost 2, with 8 bases in between. Per germline, CDR1 SNHLY and CDR2 FYNNEI. The CDR3 totals 14 residues. CDR3 DNA sequence: TGTGCCAGCAGTGCGGCGGATAACACCGGGGAGCTGTTTTTT. Its translation: CASSAADNTGELFF.

The CDR3 DNA sequence: TGTGCCAGCTCACCCAGCCCGAGACAGTCCAATCAGCCCCAGCATTTT. As protein: CASSPSPRQSNQPQHF. The chain joins TRBV18 to TRBJ1-5; TRBD1 might be the D (5 bases). CDR1 and CDR2 from the germline V gene are KGHSH and LQKENI. V dropped 3 bases and J dropped 3 bases, with 15 bases sitting between them. The CDR3 is 16 residues long.

The rearrangement links TRBV5-1 to TRBJ1-2; no reliable D call. CDR1 is SGHRS, CDR2 YFSETQ, per germline. This CDR3 has 13 residues. V lost 1 base, J lost 6 bases, and 10 bases lay in between. CDR3 DNA: TGCGCCAGCAGCTTGTCGGCAGGCGATGGCTACACCTTC. Its protein is CASSLSAGDGYTF.

The chain links TRBV5-4 to TRBJ2-1, with 8 bases fitting TRBD2. J lost 6 bases, V lost 5 bases, and 10 bases had no gene match. Per the germline V gene, CDR1 is SGHNT and CDR2 is YYREEE (reference sequence). The CDR3 runs to 15 residues. CDR3 loop: CASSPLAGSANEQFF. The CDR3 coding sequence is TGTGCCAGCAGTCCCTTAGCGGGGTCCGCCAATGAGCAGTTCTTC.

The J gene is TRBJ1-1, the V gene TRBV18, with D possibly matching TRBD1 (6 bases). CDR3 length: 13 residues. Germline V gene sequence: CDR1 KGHSH, CDR2 LQKENI. Trimming took off 1 base at V and 6 bases at J, with 9 bases between the two ends. The CDR3 sequence is CASSPLTGPEAFF. CDR3 coding DNA: TGTGCCAGCTCACCACTAACAGGGCCTGAAGCTTTCTTT. The whole variable domain, filled in from reference TRBV18 and TRBJ1-1, reads NAGVMQNPRHLVRRRGQEARLRCSPMKGHSHVYWYRQLPEEGLKFMVYLQKENIIDESGMPKERFSAEFPKEGPSILRIQQVVRGDSAAYFCASSPLTGPEAFFGQGTRLTVV.

This chain joins TRBV27 and TRBJ2-3, with 10 bases lining up with TRBD2. The CDR3 length is 15 residues. CDR1 MNHEY and CDR2 SMNVEV come from the germline V gene (reference sequence). The V and J ends lost 6 bases and 1 base, in that order; junction bases with no gene match: 4. Here the CDR3 DNA reads TGTGCCAGCAGCAACCTAGCGGGGGGCACAGATACGCAGTATTTT. It specifies CASSNLAGGTDTQYF.

This clone showed up just a few times. The chain has TRBV28 and TRBJ2-1, with TRBD2 matching 11 bases. This CDR3 region has 15 residues. Germline lookup yields CDR1 MDHEN and CDR2 SYDVKM. The J segment lost 6 bases and the V segment lost 6 bases, leaving 7 bases of the junction unmatched. The CDR3 protein is CASRPLAGGFNEQFF. CDR3 nucleotide sequence: TGTGCCAGCAGGCCTCTAGCGGGAGGTTTCAATGAGCAGTTCTTC.

A single count supports this clone. V usage is TRBV14 and J usage is TRBJ2-2; TRBD1 matches 7 bases. The CDR3 has 13 amino acids. Trimming removed 2 bases from V and 8 bases from J; junction bases left unmatched: 2. Germline CDR1 and CDR2: SGHDN and FVKESK. The CDR3 loop reads CASSQKGAGELFF. As DNA, the CDR3 is TGTGCCAGCAGCCAAAAGGGGGCGGGGGAGCTGTTTTTT.

This chain connects TRBV5-1 to TRBJ1-4; no firm D call. This CDR3 has 11 residues. Germline V CDR1 and CDR2: SGHRS, YFSETQ. The germline V and J ends were trimmed by 4 bases and 15 bases, with 13 bases remaining between them. CDR3: CASSRMARLFF. CDR3 in DNA: TGCGCCAGCAGCCGCATGGCCAGGTTGTTTTTT.

V and J are TRBV6-2 or TRBV6-3 and TRBJ1-1, with D perhaps TRBD1 (6 bases). Deletions cut 5 bases from V and 4 bases from J, with 14 bases between. Germline V gene data show CDR1 as MNHEY and CDR2 as SVGEGT. The CDR3 covers 14 residues. The CDR3 DNA follows: TGTGCCAGCAGTCTAGGGGGATTAACCACTGAAGCTTTCTTT. It specifies CASSLGGLTTEAFF.

The chain joins TRBV30 to TRBJ1-5; 11 bases map to TRBD1. The CDR3 has 16 residues. Germline assignment: CDR1 GTSNPN and CDR2 SVGIG (reference sequence). Unmatched junction bases numbered 11, after V lost 8 bases and J lost 2 bases. In DNA, the CDR3 is TGTGCCCTCAAGGGACAGGGGGTAGCGGGCAATCAGCCCCAGCATTTT. Amino acid sequence: CALKGQGVAGNQPQHF.

The chain links TRBV5-4 to TRBJ1-3; TRBD1 might be the D (6 bases). This CDR3 has 16 residues. The ends were cut back, 5 bases at V and 0 bases at J, with 15 bases in the middle. The germline gives CDR1 SGHNT, CDR2 YYREEE (reference sequence). CDR3 loop: CASSAAGVNSGNTIYF. CDR3 in DNA: TGTGCCAGCAGTGCAGCAGGGGTAAACTCTGGAAACACCATATATTTT.

J is TRBJ2-1 and V is TRBV5-1; D ambiguous. The germline V gene has CDR1 SGHRS and CDR2 YFSETQ. The V gene lost 0 bases and the J gene lost 0 bases, with 7 bases spanning the gap. The CDR3 is 15 amino acids. The CDR3 bases are TGCGCCAGCAGCTTGGCTGCGGCCTCCTACAATGAGCAGTTCTTC. This gives the protein CASSLAAASYNEQFF. The full variable domain, completed using reference TRBV5-1 and TRBJ2-1, is KAGVTQTPRYLIKTRGQQVTLSCSPISGHRSVSWYQQTPGQGLQFLFEYFSETQRNKGNFPGRFSGRQFSNSRSEMNVSTLELGDSALYLCASSLAAASYNEQFFGPGTRLTVL.

The chain joins TRBV6-5 to TRBJ1-6; tentatively, D is TRBD1 (5 bases). This CDR3 spans 14 amino acids. CDR1 is MNHEY, CDR2 SVGAGI, per germline. V dropped 4 bases and J dropped 5 bases, with 9 bases sitting between them. The CDR3, as DNA: TGTGCCAGCAGTTCGGACACTGATAATTCACCCCTCCACTTT. Protein product: CASSSDTDNSPLHF.

The chain carries TRBV27 and TRBJ2-7; 7 bases are a match to TRBD1. Trimming removed 6 bases from V and 3 bases from J; junction bases left unmatched: 8. In germline, CDR1 is MNHEY, CDR2 SMNVEV (reference sequence). This CDR3 spans 14 amino acids. CDR3 sequence: CASRGGQTNYEQYF. The CDR3 nucleotides are TGTGCCAGCAGAGGGGGACAGACGAACTACGAGCAGTACTTC.